These T cell receptor beta chains were read from a single sample in a study of cytomegalovirus exposure and HLA in healthy donors. Measured with immunoSEQ multiplex PCR; TCRdb has only the in-frame clones, and not every one. The sample comprises nearly 200,000 clones, 80% to 90% of which are singletons, and roughly 13% rests with the top ten. The specimen sequenced was PBMCs. The origin of the receptors is a young woman in good health and CMV-seropositive. Both conserved end residues are part of each CDR3. A D gene is named only where the DNA matches it firmly. Expanded clones get a size class; other rows say once, few or many, or leave the size out.

TRBJ1-3 | NA | TRBV2 | TRBD1 | CASSLETGGGNTIYF | TGTGCCAGCAGTCTGGAGACAGGGGGTGGAAACACCATATATTTT
TRBJ2-7 | few | TRBV2 | NA | CASTPQGYEQYF | TGTGCCAGCACTCCCCAGGGGTACGAGCAGTACTTC
TRBJ1-1 | once | TRBV15 | NA | CATSSYKEAFF | TGTGCCACCAGCAGCTATAAAGAAGCTTTCTTT
TRBJ2-5 | NA | TRBV13 | NA | CASSARGLQETQYF | TGTGCCAGCAGCGCCAGGGGTCTCCAAGAGACCCAGTACTTC
TRBJ2-5 | NA | TRBV7-8 | NA | CASSLGPQETQYF | TGTGCCAGCAGCTTGGGGCCACAAGAGACCCAGTACTTC
TRBJ2-1 | NA | TRBV2 | TRBD1 | CASSENTGGYNEQFF | TGTGCCAGCAGTGAAAACACAGGGGGTTACAATGAGCAGTTCTTC
TRBJ2-1 | NA | TRBV2 | NA | CASRNPKTGNEQFF | TGTGCCAGCAGAAATCCCAAAACAGGGAATGAGCAGTTCTTC
TRBJ2-7 | NA | TRBV30 | TRBD1 | CAWSRDRGYEQYF | TGTGCCTGGAGTAGGGACAGGGGCTACGAGCAGTACTTC
TRBJ1-1 | once | TRBV4-1 | NA | CASGDTEAFF | TGCGCCTCCGGAGACACTGAAGCTTTCTTT
TRBJ2-5 | NA | TRBV2 | TRBD2 | CASRVTSVPSETQYF | TGTGCCAGCAGGGTGACTAGCGTCCCGTCAGAGACCCAGTACTTC
TRBJ2-7 | NA | TRBV5-6 | NA | CASSLGTGYEQYF | TGTGCCAGCAGCTTGGGTACAGGGTACGAGCAGTACTTC
TRBJ1-4 | once | TRBV6-6 | TRBD1 | CATTRYLRGEKLFF | TGTGCCACCACACGATACCTCAGGGGGGAAAAACTGTTTTTT
TRBJ2-4 | NA | TRBV27 | NA | CASSPRRENIQYF | TGTGCCAGCAGTCCTAGGAGGGAAAACATTCAGTACTTC
TRBJ2-1 | once | TRBV15 | NA | CATSGPSGYNEQFF | TGTGCCACCAGCGGGCCGAGCGGATACAATGAGCAGTTCTTC
TRBJ2-3 | once | TRBV29-1 | NA | CSVEDAGTDTQYF | TGCAGCGTTGAAGATGCAGGGACAGATACGCAGTATTTT
TRBJ2-7 | NA | TRBV14 | NA | CASSPGFPYEQYF | TGTGCCAGCAGCCCCGGGTTCCCCTACGAGCAGTACTTC
TRBJ2-7 | NA | TRBV27 | NA | CASSLAGDYEQYF | TGTGCCAGCAGTTTGGCAGGGGACTACGAGCAGTACTTC
TRBJ1-5 | NA | TRBV27 | NA | CASSLLGGPQPQHF | TGTGCCAGCTCCCTCTTGGGGGGTCCCCAGCCCCAGCATTTT
TRBJ2-1 | NA | TRBV25-1 | TRBD1 | CASSEFGDRGNNEQFF | TGTGCCAGCAGTGAATTCGGGGACAGGGGAAACAATGAGCAGTTCTTC
TRBJ2-1 | NA | TRBV4-2 | TRBD2 | CASSQAGTSNEQFF | TGTGCCAGCAGCCAAGCCGGGACTAGTAATGAGCAGTTCTTC
TRBJ2-1 | once | TRBV7-9 | NA | CASRTSVVSGYNEQFF | TGTGCCAGCAGGACATCAGTGGTTAGCGGCTACAATGAGCAGTTCTTC
TRBJ2-1 | NA | TRBV6-6 | TRBD2 | CASSASGRVNEQFF | TGTGCCAGCAGTGCTAGCGGGAGGGTCAATGAGCAGTTCTTC
TRBJ1-2 | NA | TRBV28 | TRBD1 | CASSSPDRVYGYTF | TGTGCCAGCAGTTCCCCGGACAGGGTCTATGGCTACACCTTC
TRBJ2-2 | NA | TRBV6-5 | TRBD1 | CASSSDRGDTGELFF | TGTGCCAGCAGCTCGGACAGGGGCGACACCGGGGAGCTGTTTTTT
TRBJ2-7 | NA | TRBV27 | TRBD2 | CASSLWASGAPLYEQYF | TGTGCCAGCAGTTTATGGGCTAGCGGGGCCCCTCTCTACGAGCAGTACTTC
TRBJ2-2 | few | TRBV5-4 | TRBD1 | CASSWGQGANTGELFF | TGTGCCAGCAGCTGGGGACAGGGGGCGAACACCGGGGAGCTGTTTTTT
TRBJ2-2 | NA | TRBV27 | TRBD2 | CASKELADTGELFF | TGTGCCAGCAAGGAACTAGCGGACACCGGGGAGCTGTTTTTT
TRBJ1-2 | once | TRBV2 | NA | CASSVAAGSDGYTF | TGTGCCAGCAGTGTGGCGGCGGGCTCCGATGGCTACACCTTC
TRBJ2-2 | NA | TRBV19 | NA | CASSPLSPTGSPGELFF | TGTGCCAGTAGTCCCCTTTCTCCTACGGGAAGTCCCGGGGAGCTGTTTTTT
TRBJ1-2 | NA | TRBV7-2 | TRBD1 | CASSPDRNYGYTF | TGTGCCAGCAGCCCGGACAGGAATTATGGCTACACCTTC
TRBJ1-2 | once | TRBV5-1 | NA | CASSLGGNYGYTF | TGCGCCAGCAGCTTGGGCGGAAACTATGGCTACACCTTC
TRBJ1-1 | NA | TRBV15 | TRBD1 | CATSSSTGGTYQAFF | TGTGCCACCAGCTCGTCGACAGGGGGCACCTACCAAGCTTTCTTT
TRBJ1-5 | NA | TRBV28 | TRBD1 | CASSSSGQGTNQPQHF | TGTGCCAGCAGTTCATCGGGACAGGGGACCAATCAGCCCCAGCATTTT
TRBJ2-1 | NA | TRBV20-1 | NA | CSASVAQEQFF | TGCAGTGCTAGCGTAGCCCAAGAGCAGTTCTTC
TRBJ2-5 | NA | TRBV11-2 | NA | CASSLNPGVETQYF | TGTGCCAGCAGCTTAAACCCGGGAGTAGAGACCCAGTACTTC
TRBJ2-1 | once | TRBV7-9 | NA | CASSLGTGFPPGNEQFF | TGTGCCAGCAGCTTAGGTACGGGATTCCCCCCTGGCAATGAGCAGTTCTTC
TRBJ1-1 | once | TRBV4-1 | NA | CASSLGIGGTEAFF | TGCGCCAGCAGCCTGGGCATCGGGGGGACTGAAGCTTTCTTT
TRBJ1-2 | NA | TRBV18 | TRBD1 | CASSPGDSPHYGYTF | TGTGCCAGCTCACCAGGGGACAGTCCCCACTATGGCTACACCTTC
TRBJ1-2 | NA | TRBV5-1 | NA | CASSLALGEAAGYTF | TGCGCCAGCAGCTTGGCGCTGGGGGAGGCGGCTGGCTACACCTTC
TRBJ2-1 | NA | TRBV30 | NA | CAFTSGDLSYNEQFF | TGTGCCTTTACCTCGGGGGACTTATCGTACAATGAGCAGTTCTTC
TRBJ1-3 | NA | TRBV28 | NA | CASSVVGARGNTIYF | TGTGCCAGCAGCGTGGTGGGGGCGCGTGGAAACACCATATATTTT
TRBJ2-1 | NA | TRBV19 | NA | CASSTSGRGYNEQFF | TGTGCCAGTAGTACATCGGGACGGGGGTACAATGAGCAGTTCTTC
TRBJ1-1 | NA | TRBV28 | NA | CASSFGQLTFF | TGTGCCAGCAGTTTTGGGCAGCTGACTTTCTTT
TRBJ2-1 | NA | TRBV5-1 | NA | CASSGGTPSHEQFF | TGCGCCAGCAGCGGCGGGACTCCCTCCCATGAGCAGTTCTTC
TRBJ2-7 | NA | TRBV28 | TRBD2 | CASSRTSGSYHEQYF | TGTGCCAGCAGCCGTACTAGCGGGAGTTACCACGAGCAGTACTTC
TRBJ1-1 | NA | TRBV15 | TRBD1 | CATSRGQGVNTEAFF | TGTGCCACCAGCAGAGGACAGGGTGTGAACACTGAAGCTTTCTTT
TRBJ2-7 | few | TRBV2 | NA | CASGRDSYEQYF | TGTGCCAGCGGCAGGGATTCCTACGAGCAGTACTTC
TRBJ2-1 | NA | TRBV2 | TRBD2 | CASSERLANNEQFF | TGTGCCAGCAGTGAACGACTAGCGAACAATGAGCAGTTCTTC
TRBJ2-1 | NA | TRBV9 | TRBD2 | CASSVEGSGRNEQFF | TGTGCCAGCAGCGTAGAGGGTAGCGGGAGAAATGAGCAGTTCTTC
TRBJ2-7 | NA | TRBV5-6 | TRBD1 | CASSSTGGGAYEQYF | TGTGCCAGCAGCTCGACAGGGGGTGGGGCCTACGAGCAGTACTTC
TRBJ2-1 | NA | TRBV2 | TRBD2 | CASSELIAGVNEQFF | TGTGCCAGCAGTGAATTAATAGCGGGAGTCAATGAGCAGTTCTTC